This T cell receptor (beta chain) was profiled in a study of blood T cell repertoires in COVID-19 (dated by TCRdb to the early 2020s). The study in broad terms: Samples from collaborators originated in the United States, Italy and Spain and spanned both the acute and convalescent phases of COVID-19. The material from the prospective study consisted of cDNA or gDNA derived from T cells, B-cell-depleted T cells, or PBMCs. Subjects who had been exposed to COVID-19, were actively infected with it, or had recovered from it provided the deeply sampled blood TCRbeta repertoires that made up the dataset. The repertoires were released in a freely available public database intended as a resource for research on the immune response to SARS-CoV-2. Samples were obtained from the ongoing ImmuneRACE study (first 160 participants) and from some 1,200 subjects provided by 6 global collaborators. The sample metadata nearly always contained a de-identified subject ID, COVID-19 status, age in years and sex. Where HLA class I and class II types were available, the types were taken from metadata supplied by the sample provider, not from assay-based typing.

Broad study findings and their caveats: The quantity of clinical and demographic metadata differed by source and by participant and was supplied without curation.

Spanning cysteine to phenylalanine, the CDR3 consists of 13 amino acids. CDR3 DNA is the only sequence kept; it has 39 bases, read in frame from the first base. Trimming costs V 6 bases and J 5 bases, and their ends lie 12 bases apart. One collaborating source in Seattle enrolled patients while the patients were actively infected and followed the patients over time throughout the course of disease. The collaborating institutions used their own protocols to collect whole blood in K2EDTA tubes. For TCRbeta analysis, collaborators shipped samples as frozen whole blood, isolated PBMCs, or DNA extracted from either of those sample types. TCRbeta CDR3 regions were amplified from genomic DNA by means of the immunoSEQ Assay, a bias-controlled multiplex PCR. Per the original workflow: The number of nucleated cells in each sample was estimated by amplification of reference gene primers within the assay. To quantify the absolute abundance of each unique TCRbeta CDR3 rearrangement, sequence reads were collapsed and filtered. For each sample, productive Simpson clonality was calculated as the square root of Simpson's diversity index across productive rearrangements. In TCRdb, the immuneACCESS table is reduced to in-frame sequences with V and J assigned. These tables do not hold every clone; where another copy was compared, an unresolved V gene accounts for under half, and the others remain unexplained. For V, J and clone size, that table is used; D and trimming come from the DNA. In all, the sample holds more than 80,000 clones, and about 85% of those were seen once. The ten largest clonotypes hold 3% to 3.5% of the sample.

On this clone itself: Its antigen is not yet known. The record has no base qualities; no much larger clone is one base away.

The TCR comes from a woman of 80 years or more with COVID-19, enrolled during active disease. The sample consisted of peripheral blood. This sequence uses TRBV12-3 or TRBV12-4 and TRBJ2-3; the best D guess is TRBD1, with 6 bases matching. The bases are TGTGCCAGCAGGCCGGACAGCGGAGATACGCAGTATTTT. Translated, this gives CASRPDSGDTQYF.